Below, 3 T cell receptor beta chains from the same sample are listed, as sequenced in a study of blood T cell repertoires in COVID-19. Produced via immunoSEQ multiplex PCR; TCRdb's table is partial and in-frame only. There are some 310,000 clones in the sample; 90% occur only once, and roughly 2.9% lies in the top ten. Sequenced input: peripheral blood. Source of these receptors: a woman under 40 with COVID-19, enrolled during active disease.

The V call is TRBV2, the J call TRBJ1-4; D is perhaps TRBD1 (5 bases). Trimming pared 10 bases from V and 4 bases from J, leaving 10 bases between. The CDR3 covers 12 residues. Germline CDR1 is SNHLY and CDR2 is FYNNEI. The CDR3 DNA sequence: TGTGCCACCTCAGACAGTAATGAAAAACTGTTTTTT. It specifies CATSDSNEKLFF.

The CDR3 DNA follows: TGTGCCACCAGCGAGCGTAGCGGGAGGGTGGCAGATACGCAGTATTTT. Its protein is CATSERSGRVADTQYF. V usage is TRBV15 and J usage is TRBJ2-3; 11 nucleotides line up with TRBD2. Germline loops: CDR1 LNHNV, CDR2 YYDKDF (reference sequence). V lost 5 bases and J lost 4; bases outside the gene matches: 8. This CDR3 is built from 16 residues.

The V call is TRBV5-1, the J call TRBJ2-7, with 10 bases that match TRBD2. Germline V gene sequence: CDR1 SGHRS, CDR2 YFSETQ. This CDR3 has 15 amino acids. J was trimmed by 3 bases and V by 1 base; bases with no gene match: 4. The CDR3 loop reads CASSLSTSGIYEQYF. DNA for the CDR3: TGCGCCAGCAGCTTGAGTACTAGCGGGATCTACGAGCAGTACTTC.